What follows are 22 T cell receptor beta chains derived from one specimen sequenced in a study of tumor and adjacent non-tumor tissue in lung cancer. This sample's RNA came from whole unsorted tissue. The normal lung tissue was taken more than 3 cm from the tumor edge. A modified ARM-PCR protocol with three rounds of nested PCR amplified TCRbeta. TCRdb used MiXCR to reprocess the multiplex PCR reads, holding one entry per CDR3 protein. The sample yields 50,000 to 70,000 distinct CDR3 sequences, around 61% seen once. Sequencing used distant non-tumor lung tissue. These receptors were obtained from a man in his 70s with non-small cell lung cancer.

This sequence joins TRBV28 and TRBJ2-7; D gene uncertain. The germline V gene encodes CDR1 MDHEN and CDR2 SYDVKM. Trimming took 6 bases from V and 0 from J, leaving 9 bases between them. CDR3 length equals 13 residues. CDR3 region: CASRTISSYEQYF. CDR3 sequence (DNA): TGTGCCAGCAGAACGATCAGCTCCTACGAGCAGTACTTC.

The V gene is TRBV7-2, the J gene TRBJ1-5; no reliable D call. Germline lookup yields CDR1 SGHTA and CDR2 FQGNSA. The V end was cut by 2 bases, the J end by 4 bases, with 6 bases between. This CDR3 contains 13 residues. CDR3 coding DNA: TGTGCCAGCAGCTTAACTTGGAATCAGCCCCAGCATTTT. It is translated as CASSLTWNQPQHF.

In the case of this clonotype: A clone one base away is much larger, so this may be a read error. The rearrangement links TRBV4-2 to TRBJ2-1; 8 nucleotides line up with TRBD2. Germline V gene lookup returns CDR1 LGHNA and CDR2 YNFKEQ. After removal of 6 bases from V and 10 bases from J, the junction contained 17 bases not matched to a gene. This CDR3 has 16 residues. CDR3 sequence reads: CASRLGEGGGKEEQFF. CDR3 nucleotide sequence: TGTGCCAGCAGGCTAGGTGAGGGCGGGGGGAAGGAGGAGCAGTTCTTC.

This clonotype appeared many times. Here the CDR3 reads CASSPRPSGSEQPQHF. As DNA, the CDR3 is TGTGCCAGCAGCCCCAGACCATCCGGTAGTGAGCAGCCCCAGCATTTT. V is TRBV5-5 and J is TRBJ1-5, with D hard to call. The CDR3 spans 16 residues. Germline loops: CDR1 SGHKS, CDR2 YYEKEE (reference sequence). V lost 4 bases and J 7 bases, leaving 21 bases between the germline ends. Together with reference TRBV5-5 and TRBJ1-5, the CDR3 gives the full variable domain: DAGVTQSPTHLIKTRGQQVTLRCSPISGHKSVSWYQQVLGQGPQFIFQYYEKEERGRGNFPDRFSARQFPNYSSELNVNALLLGDSALYLCASSPRPSGSEQPQHFGDGTRLSIL.

This clonotype was found once. The CDR3 end shows no conserved phenylalanine or tryptophan, and so a read error is likely. The chain joins TRBV20-1 to TRBJ2-7, with D possibly TRBD1 on 5 matching bases. The germline V gene has CDR1 DFQATT and CDR2 SNEGSKA (reference sequence). The CDR3 sequence is 16 residues long. CDR3: CNASRAGRWVAYEQYL. Written as DNA, the CDR3 is TGCAATGCTAGTCGGGCAGGGCGGTGGGTCGCCTACGAGCAGTACCTC.

Comment on this clonotype: Here the CDR3 omits its conserved ending phenylalanine or tryptophan, so a read error is the likely source. The rearrangement uses TRBV4-1 and TRBJ2-1; 9 bases line up with TRBD2. V lost 1 base, J lost 2 bases, and 3 bases stayed unmatched. CDR1 and CDR2 (germline): MGHRA, YSYEKL. The CDR3 is made up of 16 amino acids. The CDR3 is CASSQGLAVAYNEQFI. The CDR3 DNA reads TGCGCCAGCAGCCAAGGACTAGCGGTTGCCTACAATGAGCAGTTCATT.

In regard to this clonotype: Because it lacks the conserved phenylalanine or tryptophan at the end, this CDR3 is likely a read error. The DNA is omitted, as the CDR3 cannot be located on it reliably, and the CDR3 follows TCRdb's listing. The chain employs TRBV11-1 and TRBJ1-3. Germline V gene sequence: CDR1 SGHAT, CDR2 FQDESV (reference sequence). The length of the CDR3 is 13 amino acids, counting both ends. The CDR3 sequence: CANSSGNGNTVYS.

On this clonotype: The conserved closing phenylalanine or tryptophan is absent in this CDR3, likely reflecting a read error. The DNA is left out, because the CDR3 cannot be placed on it with certainty; the CDR3 is given as TCRdb lists it. J is TRBJ1-4 and V is TRBV6-5. 15 amino acids form the CDR3, both terminal residues included. Germline V lookup: CDR1 MNHEY, CDR2 SVGAGI. The CDR3 spells CASSYSVKENEKLFL.

The gene calls are TRBV20-1 and TRBJ2-1; D unclear. There are 14 residues in the CDR3. Trimming stripped 6 bases from V and 3 bases from J, with 15 bases between. Germline CDR1 is DFQATT and CDR2 is SNEGSKA (reference sequence). The chain's CDR3 is CSAPSDLLYNEQFF. The CDR3 nucleotides are TGCAGTGCCCCCAGTGACCTCCTCTACAATGAGCAGTTCTTC.

There are a few counts of this clonotype. The genes are TRBV20-1 and TRBJ2-1; D is uncertain. V lost 1 base and J 9 bases, leaving 7 bases between the germline ends. Germline V lookup: CDR1 DFQATT, CDR2 SNEGSKA (reference sequence). This CDR3 has 11 residues. CDR3 nucleotide sequence: TGCAGTGCTAGAGTCTACCCTGAGCAGTTCTTC. Protein product: CSARVYPEQFF.

The chain has TRBV12-3 or TRBV12-4 and TRBJ2-1; no definite D call. CDR3 length: 16 residues. V was pared by 3 bases and J by 5 bases, with 17 bases between. CDR3 in amino acids: CASSFHGLPPDNEQFF. The CDR3 DNA reads TGTGCCAGCAGTTTCCATGGCCTCCCCCCTGACAATGAGCAGTTCTTC.

A word on this clonotype: A read error may explain this, as a much larger clone is one base away. The genes are TRBV4-1 and TRBJ2-3; TRBD2 agrees at 11 bases. Per germline, CDR1 MGHRA and CDR2 YSYEKL. The CDR3 is 18 amino acids. DNA of the CDR3: TGCGCCGGCAGCCAAGATCTCCCCACTAGCGGGAGACCAGATACGCAGTATTTT. It is translated as CAGSQDLPTSGRPDTQYF.

The chain employs TRBV28 and TRBJ2-7; D remains ambiguous. Germline V gene sequence: CDR1 MDHEN, CDR2 SYDVKM. The CDR3 extends over 12 amino acids. With 7 bases removed from V and 7 bases from J, the gap between germline ends came to 14 bases. CDR3 in DNA: TGTGCCAGCACCACCTTGGTGAGTGAGCAGTACTTC. It is translated as CASTTLVSEQYF.

This chain uses TRBV28 with TRBJ1-5, with a tentative D call TRBD1 (5 bases). V lost 6 bases and J 6 bases, leaving 21 bases between the germline ends. CDR3 size: 16 residues. Germline V gene data show CDR1 as MDHEN and CDR2 as SYDVKM. CDR3 in amino acids: CASSRVTGAWGQPQHF. In DNA, the CDR3 is TGTGCCAGCAGCCGAGTGACCGGGGCCTGGGGTCAGCCCCAGCATTTT.

V is TRBV5-5 and J is TRBJ2-2, with TRBD2 identical over 9 bases. This CDR3 contains 18 residues. In germline, CDR1 is SGHKS, CDR2 YYEKEE (reference sequence). V lost 4 bases and J lost 6; bases outside the gene matches: 16. The CDR3, as DNA: TGTGCCAGCAGCCCTAATGGGCTAGCGGGGACCCAGCCCGGGGAGCTGTTTTTT. It encodes CASSPNGLAGTQPGELFF.

The chain has TRBV20-1 and TRBJ1-6; D is ambiguous. The CDR3 covers 12 residues. Germline lookup yields CDR1 DFQATT and CDR2 SNEGSKA (reference sequence). The ends were cut back, 0 bases at V and 9 bases at J, with 6 bases in the middle. The CDR3 DNA follows: TGCAGTGCTAGAGATGTTGGTTCACCCCTCCACTTT. Translation: CSARDVGSPLHF.

In the case of this clonotype: Relative to the germline gene, one junction end is altered; a read error may explain this. The CDR3 region has the DNA TGTACCATCATTCCTACCAGCGGCAGGGAGAACAACGAGCAGTTCTTC. Translation gives CTIIPTSGRENNEQFF. The genes are TRBV10-3 and TRBJ2-1; either TRBD1 or TRBD2 may supply D (5 bases each). Germline assignment: CDR1 ENHRY and CDR2 SYGVKD. The CDR3 sequence is 16 residues long.

On this clonotype itself: The missing conserved phenylalanine or tryptophan at the end of this CDR3 makes a read error likely. The chain combines TRBV12-3 or TRBV12-4 with TRBJ2-1, with unresolved D. The ends were cut back, 5 bases at V and 5 bases at J, with 10 bases in the middle. The CDR3 length is 13 residues. The CDR3 region is CASSPWANNEQFI. The CDR3 nucleotides read TGTGCCAGCAGTCCCTGGGCAAACAATGAGCAGTTCATC.

With regard to this clonotype: It may be a read error: a sequence one base away is much more abundant. V usage is TRBV6-5 and J usage is TRBJ1-2; D might be TRBD1 (5 bases). The CDR3 consists of 13 residues. Germline V gene lookup returns CDR1 MNHEY and CDR2 SVGAGI. The V and J ends lost 8 bases and 5 bases respectively, with 15 bases between them. For the CDR3, the DNA is TGTGCCAGCGCATCCGGGGCCCAATATGGCTACACCTTC. Its translation: CASASGAQYGYTF.

The chain carries TRBV29-1 and TRBJ1-2; D is perhaps TRBD1 (5 bases). The V gene's germline CDR1 is SQVTM and CDR2 ANQGSEA. The CDR3 is 13 amino acids. Trimming pared 3 bases from V and 10 bases from J, leaving 18 bases between. The CDR3 DNA is TGCAGCGTTGACCGAGTGGGGCTAGTTGACTACACCTTC. It is translated as CSVDRVGLVDYTF.

The sample holds a few counts of this clonotype. This may stem from a read error, because a much larger clone lies one nucleotide away. V is TRBV28 and J is TRBJ2-5, with TRBD1 matching over 7 bases. This CDR3 region has 15 residues. Germline CDR1 MDHEN, CDR2 SYDVKM. The CDR3 DNA reads as TGTACCAGCAGTTTCTTCGCGACAGGGCAGGAGACCCAGTACTTC. Translated: CTSSFFATGQETQYF.

Remarks on this clonotype: The germline gene is not matched at one end of the junction; a read error may be the cause. V usage is TRBV4-2 and J usage is TRBJ1-5; TRBD1 might be the D (5 bases). The CDR3 runs 18 residues. CDR1 LGHNA and CDR2 YNFKEQ come from the germline V gene. CDR3 in amino acids: CASSQALSGDGLGQSQHF. CDR3 DNA sequence: TGTGCCAGTAGCCAAGCCCTAAGCGGGGACGGACTCGGTCAGTCCCAGCATTTT.